This is a list of T cell receptor beta chains from one sample in a study of blood T cell repertoires in COVID-19. The method was immunoSEQ multiplex PCR; TCRdb's version includes in-frame clones alone and lacks a portion of them. The table lists some 250,000 clones, 82% of them singletons, with around 12% in the top ten. Sequencing used peripheral blood. These receptors were collected from a woman aged 60 to 75 with active or convalescent COVID-19. Both conserved end residues are part of each CDR3. D genes are given only for firm matches. The size entry is marked missing in some rows and otherwise reads once, few, many or a size class.

J gene: TRBJ2-6; clone size: .; D gene: TRBD1; V gene: TRBV5-1; CDR3 protein: CASSARGQTGANVLTF; CDR3 DNA: TGCGCCAGCAGCGCCAGGGGGCAGACTGGGGCCAACGTCCTGACTTTC
J gene: TRBJ2-1; clone size: .; D gene: .; V gene: TRBV23-1; CDR3 protein: CASSQLPGLTTYNEQFF; CDR3 DNA: TGCGCCAGCAGTCAACTCCCGGGACTGACAACTTACAATGAGCAGTTCTTC
J gene: TRBJ2-7; clone size: .; D gene: TRBD2; V gene: TRBV7-2; CDR3 protein: CASSQRLGGGPYEQYF; CDR3 DNA: TGTGCCAGCAGCCAGAGGCTTGGCGGGGGGCCCTACGAGCAGTACTTC
J gene: TRBJ2-1; clone size: .; D gene: TRBD2; V gene: TRBV29-1; CDR3 protein: CSVPPDSRGDSYNEQFF; CDR3 DNA: TGCAGCGTTCCCCCCGACTCCCGGGGGGACTCCTACAATGAGCAGTTCTTC
J gene: TRBJ1-2; clone size: .; D gene: .; V gene: TRBV5-4; CDR3 protein: CASSLMRANYGYTF; CDR3 DNA: TGTGCCAGCAGCTTGATGAGAGCTAACTATGGCTACACCTTC
J gene: TRBJ2-1; clone size: .; D gene: TRBD2; V gene: TRBV7-9; CDR3 protein: CASSARGVPRNEQFF; CDR3 DNA: TGTGCCAGCAGCGCTCGGGGGGTGCCTCGGAATGAGCAGTTCTTC
J gene: TRBJ1-1; clone size: .; D gene: .; V gene: TRBV6-5; CDR3 protein: CASSPGGGFGEAFF; CDR3 DNA: TGTGCCAGCAGTCCCGGGGGGGGCTTCGGTGAAGCTTTCTTT
J gene: TRBJ2-1; clone size: .; D gene: .; V gene: TRBV15; CDR3 protein: CATSPRGSGGFYNEQFF; CDR3 DNA: TGTGCCACCAGCCCACGGGGGTCGGGGGGCTTCTACAATGAGCAGTTCTTC
J gene: TRBJ2-7; clone size: .; D gene: .; V gene: TRBV4-3; CDR3 protein: CASSQETGYEQYF; CDR3 DNA: TGCGCCAGCAGCCAAGAGACAGGCTACGAGCAGTACTTC
J gene: TRBJ1-1; clone size: .; D gene: .; V gene: TRBV7-2; CDR3 protein: CASSLNSWAFF; CDR3 DNA: TGTGCCAGCAGCCTGAACAGTTGGGCTTTCTTT
J gene: TRBJ2-1; clone size: .; D gene: TRBD1; V gene: TRBV30; CDR3 protein: CAWSSGQGPHEQFF; CDR3 DNA: TGTGCCTGGAGTTCGGGACAGGGCCCCCATGAGCAGTTCTTC
J gene: TRBJ1-2; clone size: once; D gene: .; V gene: TRBV5-6; CDR3 protein: CASSLAGTSYGYTF; CDR3 DNA: TGTGCCAGCAGCTTGGCCGGTACCTCCTATGGCTACACCTTC
J gene: TRBJ1-4; clone size: .; D gene: .; V gene: TRBV27; CDR3 protein: CASRESGQPNEKLFF; CDR3 DNA: TGTGCCAGCAGGGAATCGGGACAACCTAATGAAAAACTGTTTTTT
J gene: TRBJ1-5; clone size: .; D gene: TRBD1; V gene: TRBV12-5; CDR3 protein: CASAADRGGQPQHF; CDR3 DNA: TGTGCTAGTGCCGCTGACAGGGGGGGTCAGCCCCAGCATTTT
J gene: TRBJ1-1; clone size: .; D gene: TRBD1; V gene: TRBV2; CDR3 protein: CASSERPGTGGEAFF; CDR3 DNA: TGTGCCAGCAGTGAGAGGCCCGGGACAGGTGGAGAAGCTTTCTTT
J gene: TRBJ2-1; clone size: .; D gene: TRBD2; V gene: TRBV18; CDR3 protein: CASSPPRRGVNNEQFF; CDR3 DNA: TGTGCCAGCTCACCACCACGTCGGGGGGTCAACAATGAGCAGTTCTTC
J gene: TRBJ2-7; clone size: .; D gene: .; V gene: TRBV27; CDR3 protein: CASSPRQASYEQYF; CDR3 DNA: TGTGCCAGCAGCCCCCGGCAGGCGTCCTACGAGCAGTACTTC
J gene: TRBJ1-2; clone size: .; D gene: .; V gene: TRBV19; CDR3 protein: CASSGRTGYTF; CDR3 DNA: TGTGCCAGTAGTGGCCGCACAGGCTACACCTTC
J gene: TRBJ2-4; clone size: .; D gene: TRBD1; V gene: TRBV14; CDR3 protein: CASSNRGQGIQYF; CDR3 DNA: TGTGCCAGCAGCAACAGGGGACAAGGCATTCAGTACTTC
J gene: TRBJ1-3; clone size: .; D gene: TRBD1; V gene: TRBV5-1; CDR3 protein: CASSRDRGLSSGNTIYF; CDR3 DNA: TGCGCCAGCAGCCGGGACAGGGGATTAAGCTCTGGAAACACCATATATTTT
J gene: TRBJ1-3; clone size: .; D gene: .; V gene: TRBV18; CDR3 protein: CASSEQVSSGNTIYF; CDR3 DNA: TGTGCCAGCTCAGAACAGGTCTCCTCTGGAAACACCATATATTTT
J gene: TRBJ1-2; clone size: .; D gene: .; V gene: TRBV30; CDR3 protein: CAWAYNGGNYGYTF; CDR3 DNA: TGTGCCTGGGCTTATAATGGGGGGAACTATGGCTACACCTTC
J gene: TRBJ2-1; clone size: .; D gene: TRBD2; V gene: TRBV7-2; CDR3 protein: CASSVGLAGVDEQFF; CDR3 DNA: TGTGCCAGCAGCGTGGGACTAGCGGGGGTTGATGAGCAGTTCTTC
J gene: TRBJ1-3; clone size: .; D gene: .; V gene: TRBV2; CDR3 protein: CASSRDISGNTIYF; CDR3 DNA: TGTGCCAGCAGCAGGGATATCTCTGGAAACACCATATATTTT
J gene: TRBJ2-7; clone size: .; D gene: .; V gene: TRBV6-5; CDR3 protein: CASSYSQGFYEQYF; CDR3 DNA: TGTGCCAGCAGTTACTCGCAGGGGTTCTACGAGCAGTACTTC
J gene: TRBJ1-4; clone size: .; D gene: TRBD1; V gene: TRBV7-6; CDR3 protein: CASSPGTAGANEKLFF; CDR3 DNA: TGTGCCAGCAGCCCCGGGACAGCAGGGGCTAATGAAAAACTGTTTTTT
J gene: TRBJ2-3; clone size: .; D gene: .; V gene: TRBV9; CDR3 protein: CASSVVGGSTDTQYF; CDR3 DNA: TGTGCCAGCAGCGTAGTCGGGGGTAGCACAGATACGCAGTATTTT
J gene: TRBJ1-3; clone size: .; D gene: .; V gene: TRBV2; CDR3 protein: CASKREAAAGNTIYF; CDR3 DNA: TGTGCCAGCAAAAGGGAGGCAGCGGCTGGAAACACCATATATTTT
J gene: TRBJ2-3; clone size: .; D gene: .; V gene: TRBV9; CDR3 protein: CASSDSRDSSPADTQYF; CDR3 DNA: TGTGCCAGCAGCGACTCACGGGACTCCTCGCCGGCAGATACGCAGTATTTT
J gene: TRBJ1-1; clone size: .; D gene: TRBD1; V gene: TRBV6-5; CDR3 protein: CASRHRGLSNTEAFF; CDR3 DNA: TGTGCCAGCAGACACAGGGGGCTGAGTAACACTGAAGCTTTCTTT
J gene: TRBJ2-5; clone size: .; D gene: TRBD2; V gene: TRBV7-3; CDR3 protein: CASSLAPSGEETQYF; CDR3 DNA: TGTGCCAGCAGCTTAGCGCCTAGCGGGGAAGAGACCCAGTACTTC
J gene: TRBJ1-3; clone size: .; D gene: .; V gene: TRBV14; CDR3 protein: CASSLGDFSGNTIYF; CDR3 DNA: TGTGCCAGCAGTCTAGGGGACTTCTCTGGAAACACCATATATTTT
J gene: TRBJ2-5; clone size: .; D gene: .; V gene: TRBV27; CDR3 protein: CASRGRAGKETQYF; CDR3 DNA: TGTGCCAGCAGGGGTCGGGCGGGGAAGGAGACCCAGTACTTC
J gene: TRBJ1-2; clone size: .; D gene: TRBD1; V gene: TRBV19; CDR3 protein: CASSYDRANYGYTF; CDR3 DNA: TGTGCCAGTAGTTACGACAGGGCAAACTATGGCTACACCTTC
J gene: TRBJ2-3; clone size: .; D gene: .; V gene: TRBV19; CDR3 protein: CASTRRWAGEATDTQYF; CDR3 DNA: TGTGCCAGTACTCGCCGTTGGGCAGGGGAAGCCACAGATACGCAGTATTTT
J gene: TRBJ1-6; clone size: .; D gene: .; V gene: TRBV19; CDR3 protein: CASSDSQNSPLHF; CDR3 DNA: TGTGCCAGTAGTGACAGCCAAAATTCACCCCTCCACTTT
J gene: TRBJ2-5; clone size: .; D gene: .; V gene: TRBV9; CDR3 protein: CASSVGRGGQETQYF; CDR3 DNA: TGTGCCAGCAGCGTGGGCAGGGGAGGGCAAGAGACCCAGTACTTC